These 10 T cell receptor beta chains came from one sample sequenced in a study of Tregs in tolerant kidney transplant recipients (dated by TCRdb to about 2019). What the time point label conveys for this sample: blood sample drawn before combined kidney and bone marrow transplant. Libraries were prepared through the immunoSEQ multiplex PCR assay. In TCRdb, the immuneACCESS table is reduced to in-frame sequences with V and J assigned. These tables do not hold every clone; where another copy was compared, an unresolved V gene accounts for under half, and the others remain unexplained. The sample profile shows roughly 99,000 clones; more than 85% of them were found once. The ten biggest clones cover 0.46% of the sample. The source material was CD4+ T cells from blood, sampled before the transplant. Source of these receptors: a human donor who received a combined kidney and bone marrow transplant.

V is TRBV11-3 and J is TRBJ2-2, with TRBD1 matching over 7 bases. The germline V gene encodes CDR1 SGHNT and CDR2 YENEEA. The CDR3 is 14 residues long. V gave up 6 bases and J gave up 4 bases; unmatched junction bases: 5. The CDR3 DNA reads TGTGCCAGCAGATACTCAGGGGGCACCGGGGAGCTGTTTTTT. This codes for CASRYSGGTGELFF.

The chain is built from TRBV6-6 and TRBJ2-3; D is perhaps TRBD2 (6 bases). The CDR3 extends over 15 amino acids. The germline gives CDR1 MNHNY, CDR2 SVGAGI (reference sequence). The germline V and J ends were trimmed by 1 base and 2 bases, with 10 bases remaining between them. CDR3 sequence: CASSYFPGVTDTQYF. In DNA form, the CDR3 reads TGTGCCAGCAGTTACTTTCCGGGGGTCACAGATACGCAGTATTTT.

This chain uses TRBV5-4 with TRBJ1-1; maybe TRBD1 (5 bases). CDR1 and CDR2 (germline): SGHNT, YYREEE (reference sequence). Trimming shortened V by 0 bases and J by 0 bases, and 9 bases separated the two germline ends. CDR3 length: 15 amino acids. The CDR3: CASSLEGRVNTEAFF. Here the CDR3 DNA reads TGTGCCAGCAGCTTGGAAGGCAGGGTGAACACTGAAGCTTTCTTT. The complete variable domain, with remaining parts taken from reference TRBV5-4 and TRBJ1-1, reads ETGVTQSPTHLIKTRGQQVTLRCSSQSGHNTVSWYQQALGQGPQFIFQYYREEENGRGNFPPRFSGLQFPNYSSELNVNALELDDSALYLCASSLEGRVNTEAFFGQGTRLTVV.

This rearrangement joins TRBV5-1 to TRBJ2-1; 11 bases align to TRBD1. With V trimmed by 1 base and J by 9 bases, 6 bases remained unmatched. From germline, CDR1 is SGHRS and CDR2 YFSETQ. This CDR3 is 15 amino acids long. The CDR3, as DNA: TGCGCCAGCAGCTTGTCGGGGACAGGGGGTGCTGAGCAGTTCTTC. Encoded protein: CASSLSGTGGAEQFF.

The chain recombines TRBV9 with TRBJ2-6; 9 positions match TRBD1. The germline CDR1 and CDR2 sequences are SGDLS and YYNGEE. This CDR3 spans 18 amino acids. V lost 1 base to trimming and J lost 0 bases; unmatched junction nucleotides: 5. CDR3 nucleotides: TGTGCCAGCAGCGTAACAGGGGGCACTAACTCTGGGGCCAACGTCCTGACTTTC. Residues: CASSVTGGTNSGANVLTF.

The rearrangement links TRBV7-2 to TRBJ2-5; 13 nucleotides line up with TRBD2. This CDR3 is 16 amino acids long. From germline, CDR1 is SGHTA and CDR2 FQGNSA. The ends lost 1 base at V and 9 bases at J; junction bases unmatched: 8. Here the CDR3 reads CASSLVRTSGGQPQYF. DNA of the CDR3: TGTGCCAGCAGCTTAGTTAGGACTAGCGGGGGCCAGCCCCAGTACTTC.

The chain joins TRBV11-2 to TRBJ1-4; D unclear. Germline V gene data show CDR1 as SGHAT and CDR2 as FQNNGV. V was pared by 1 base and J by 8 bases, with 17 bases between. This CDR3 is 16 amino acids long. CDR3 bases: TGTGCCAGCAGCTTAGTAGTGGCGACCGGGAACGAAAAACTGTTTTTT. Translation gives CASSLVVATGNEKLFF.

The rearrangement joins TRBV28 to TRBJ1-2; D perhaps matches TRBD1 (6 bases). V shed 0 bases and J shed 4 bases, with 6 bases lying between them. This CDR3 region has 13 residues. Germline V CDR1 and CDR2: MDHEN, SYDVKM. CDR3 sequence (DNA): TGTGCCAGCAGTTTATGGGACAGCTATGGCTACACCTTC. Translated: CASSLWDSYGYTF.

This clone was seen a single time. The V and J genes are TRBV28 and TRBJ2-5; 13 positions match TRBD2. Germline CDR1 is MDHEN and CDR2 is SYDVKM. The V and J ends lost 5 bases and 5 bases, in that order; junction bases with no gene match: 17. The CDR3 has 19 amino acids. The CDR3 here is CASSPNTSGGAGSRETQYF. CDR3 nucleotides: TGTGCCAGCAGTCCGAACACTAGCGGGGGGGCAGGGAGCCGGGAGACCCAGTACTTC.

The genes are TRBV4-1 and TRBJ2-3; no firm D call. The ends were cut back, 7 bases at V and 2 bases at J, with 16 bases in the middle. This CDR3 spans 15 amino acids. The germline V gene encodes CDR1 MGHRA and CDR2 YSYEKL. The CDR3 region is CASNPTPGSTDTQYF. CDR3 coding DNA: TGCGCCAGCAACCCGACCCCAGGTTCCACAGATACGCAGTATTTT.